These 24 T cell receptor beta chains were all obtained from the same sample, sequenced in a study of technical replicates of blood from a handful of donors. The assay was immunoSEQ multiplex PCR, and TCRdb's table has in-frame clones only and misses some. The table includes some 62,000 clones, 80% to 90% detected once. Material for sequencing was PBMCs. The source of these receptors is a human donor in good health. Some clones in this sample may be carry-over from other donors' samples.

The gene calls are TRBV28 and TRBJ1-5; D ambiguous. CDR1 and CDR2 from the germline V gene are MDHEN and SYDVKM. The CDR3 has 14 residues. Trimming left V 1 base short and J 7 bases short, with 11 bases between. The CDR3 reads CASSLLREGQPQHF. The CDR3 nucleotides are TGTGCCAGCAGTTTATTGAGGGAAGGACAGCCCCAGCATTTT.

The J gene is TRBJ2-2, the V gene TRBV14; D is possibly TRBD1 (5 bases). Trimming left V 1 base short and J 0 bases short, with 12 bases between. CDR1 and CDR2 (germline): SGHDN, FVKESK. The CDR3 is 17 residues long. CDR3 coding DNA: TGTGCCAGCAGCCAAGTCGACAGACAGTCGAACACCGGGGAGCTGTTTTTT. Amino acid sequence: CASSQVDRQSNTGELFF.

Written as DNA, the CDR3 is TGTGCCAGCAGCCAAGTGGTGGGCGGGGCCAACGTCCTGACTTTC. Translation: CASSQVVGGANVLTF. The J gene is TRBJ2-6, the V gene TRBV14, with no clear D. Germline V gives CDR1 SGHDN, CDR2 FVKESK. V shed 1 base and J shed 4 bases, with 8 bases lying between them. This CDR3 region has 15 residues.

The J gene is TRBJ2-5, the V gene TRBV11-2; D remains unclear. The germline gives CDR1 SGHAT, CDR2 FQNNGV. V was shortened by 5 bases and J by 2 bases, with 9 bases between the two germline ends. The CDR3 runs 13 residues. The CDR3 here is CASSRQVQETQYF. The CDR3 bases are TGTGCCAGCAGCCGACAAGTACAAGAGACCCAGTACTTC.

V and J are TRBV19 and TRBJ2-2, with 15 nucleotides matching TRBD2. V lost 6 bases, J lost 6 bases, and 8 bases stayed unmatched. The CDR3 runs 17 residues. Germline V gives CDR1 LNHDA, CDR2 SQIVND (reference sequence). Here the CDR3 reads CASRRGLAGGGAGELFF. As DNA, the CDR3 is TGTGCCAGTAGGAGAGGACTAGCGGGAGGGGGGGCCGGGGAGCTGTTTTTT. The full variable domain, in which reference TRBV19 and TRBJ2-2 provide the parts outside the CDR3, is DGGITQSPKYLFRKEGQNVTLSCEQNLNHDAMYWYRQDPGQGLRLIYYSQIVNDFQKGDIAEGYSVSREKKESFPLTVTSAQKNPTAFYLCASRRGLAGGGAGELFFGEGSRLTVL.

V usage is TRBV9 and J usage is TRBJ2-5; D perhaps matches TRBD1 (6 bases). V was cut by 3 bases and J by 2 bases, with 20 bases left in between. Germline V gene data show CDR1 as SGDLS and CDR2 as YYNGEE. This CDR3 is built from 17 residues. The CDR3 DNA is TGTGCCAGCAGCGCTGTGGGTGTGGGGGCTACTCAAGAGACCCAGTACTTC. Translating gives CASSAVGVGATQETQYF.

The genes are TRBV19 and TRBJ2-5; D not certain. CDR3 length: 11 residues. Germline CDR1 and CDR2: LNHDA and SQIVND (reference sequence). Trimming stripped 7 bases from V and 0 bases from J, with 3 bases between. The CDR3 loop is CASTDQETQYF. DNA of the CDR3: TGTGCCAGTACGGACCAAGAGACCCAGTACTTC.

The chain combines TRBV28 with TRBJ1-6; TRBD1 matches 10 bases. With 7 bases clipped from V and 11 bases from J, the junction kept 2 bases outside the gene matches. Per the germline V gene, CDR1 is MDHEN and CDR2 is SYDVKM. The CDR3 extends over 12 amino acids. The CDR3 loop reads CASKGQGAPLHF. CDR3 DNA: TGTGCCAGCAAAGGACAGGGGGCACCCCTCCACTTT. Full variable domain (outside the CDR3, taken from reference TRBV28 and TRBJ1-6): DVKVTQSSRYLVKRTGEKVFLECVQDMDHENMFWYRQDPGLGLRLIYFSYDVKMKEKGDIPEGYSVSREKKERFSLILESASTNQTSMYLCASKGQGAPLHFGNGTRLTVT.

The chain carries TRBV18 and TRBJ2-7; no reliable D call. The CDR3 sequence is 12 residues long. Trimming removed 2 bases from V and 7 bases from J, with 9 bases in between. Germline V gives CDR1 KGHSH, CDR2 LQKENI. Written as DNA, the CDR3 is TGTGCCAGCTCACCAATCCCGACTGAGCAGTACTTC. Residues: CASSPIPTEQYF.

The chain recombines TRBV4-2 with TRBJ2-7; TRBD2 matches 10 bases. Unmatched junction bases numbered 7, after V lost 0 bases and J lost 5 bases. This CDR3 has 16 residues. In germline, CDR1 is LGHNA, CDR2 YNFKEQ. The CDR3 is CASSQEAGTSADEQYF. In DNA form, the CDR3 reads TGTGCCAGCAGCCAAGAAGCCGGGACTAGCGCTGACGAGCAGTACTTC.

This clone was counted a few times. The J gene is TRBJ2-1, the V gene TRBV6-4; 7 bases align to TRBD1. In germline, CDR1 is MRHNA, CDR2 SNTAGT. The CDR3 contains 15 residues. The junction had 3 bases not matched to a gene; V was cut back by 4 bases and J by 0 bases. The CDR3 reads CASSAQGDSYNEQFF. CDR3 sequence (DNA): TGTGCCAGCAGTGCTCAGGGGGACTCCTACAATGAGCAGTTCTTC.

The chain carries TRBV30 and TRBJ2-5; D gene uncertain. Germline CDR1 reads GTSNPN; CDR2 reads SVGIG (reference sequence). The V end was cut by 3 bases, the J end by 5 bases, with 4 bases between. The CDR3 totals 10 residues. The CDR3 coding sequence is TGTGCCTGGAGCGCGGAGACCCAGTACTTC. Encoded protein: CAWSAETQYF.

The chain combines TRBV21-1 with TRBJ2-7; TRBD2, the table's D call, was not compared with the DNA. TRBV21-1 is classified as a pseudogene. This CDR3 has 19 amino acids. The CDR3 coding sequence is TGTGCCAGCAGCAATGTAACGTGGCGGGGAATCCTAGGTTCCTACGAGCAGTACTTC. Its protein product is CASSNVTWRGILGSYEQYF.

The chain carries TRBV5-4 and TRBJ1-5, with D unresolved. Per the germline V gene, CDR1 is SGHNT and CDR2 is YYREEE (reference sequence). This CDR3 has 13 residues. V dropped 4 bases and J dropped 6 bases, with 11 bases sitting between them. The CDR3 loop reads CASSRELGQPQHF. CDR3 DNA: TGTGCCAGCAGCCGCGAACTAGGTCAGCCCCAGCATTTT.

The chain has TRBV2 and TRBJ1-1, with D perhaps matching TRBD1 (5 bases). In germline, CDR1 is SNHLY, CDR2 FYNNEI. CDR3 length equals 13 residues. With 8 bases removed from V and 10 bases from J, the gap between germline ends came to 20 bases. The CDR3 spells CASANGAPGVAFF. Written as DNA, the CDR3 is TGTGCCAGCGCCAACGGGGCGCCGGGGGTAGCTTTCTTT.

Only one count was recorded for this clone. The chain recombines TRBV15 with TRBJ2-1, with 7 bases fitting TRBD2. Germline CDR1 and CDR2: LNHNV and YYDKDF (reference sequence). The CDR3 sequence is 16 residues long. V shed 1 base and J 0 bases; nucleotides not matched to a gene: 3. In DNA, the CDR3 is TGTGCCACCAGCAGAGCTCCTAGCGGCTCCTACAATGAGCAGTTCTTC. Protein: CATSRAPSGSYNEQFF.

The chain uses TRBV21-1 and TRBJ1-2; the table assigns TRBD1, which was not confirmed against the DNA. TRBV21-1 is recorded as a pseudogene. CDR3 length equals 12 residues. CDR3 in DNA: TGTGCCAGCAGCACCTACAGGGACGGCTACACCTTC. Amino acid sequence: CASSTYRDGYTF.

The CDR3 protein is CASSVGGSGSETQYF. The CDR3 region has the DNA TGTGCCAGCAGCGTCGGGGGTAGCGGGAGTGAGACCCAGTACTTC. The V gene is TRBV9, the J gene TRBJ2-5; TRBD2 matches at 9 bases. CDR3 length: 15 amino acids. V lost 2 bases and J lost 5; bases outside the gene matches: 7. Germline loops: CDR1 SGDLS, CDR2 YYNGEE.

This clone showed up just once. CDR3 nucleotides: TGTGCCAGCAGCTTAGTCGGAGGAGCGGGGGCCTCAGATACGCAGTATTTT. It yields the protein CASSLVGGAGASDTQYF. This chain links TRBV11-3 with TRBJ2-3; 8 nucleotides align to TRBD2. The CDR3 is made up of 17 amino acids. Trimming at V came to 1 base and at J to 4 bases, leaving 10 bases not matched to a gene. Germline CDR1 and CDR2: SGHNT and YENEEA.

The rearrangement uses TRBV5-1 and TRBJ2-2, with a tentative D call TRBD1 (6 bases). Germline loops: CDR1 SGHRS, CDR2 YFSETQ. The CDR3 spans 15 residues. The V end was cut by 9 bases, the J end by 0 bases, with 15 bases between. CDR3 DNA sequence: TGCGCCACCAAACCTAAGGGGGCGAACACCGGGGAGCTGTTTTTT. Its translation: CATKPKGANTGELFF. Supplemented by reference TRBV5-1 and TRBJ2-2, the full variable domain reads KAGVTQTPRYLIKTRGQQVTLSCSPISGHRSVSWYQQTPGQGLQFLFEYFSETQRNKGNFPGRFSGRQFSNSRSEMNVSTLELGDSALYLCATKPKGANTGELFFGEGSRLTVL.

This chain links TRBV11-2 with TRBJ2-1; 16 nucleotides line up with TRBD2. Germline V lookup: CDR1 SGHAT, CDR2 FQNNGV. The CDR3 is 17 amino acids. V lost 4 bases to trimming and J lost 7 bases; unmatched junction nucleotides: 7. The CDR3 here is CASSSWGTSGRGNEQFF. The CDR3 nucleotides read TGTGCCAGCAGCTCATGGGGGACTAGCGGGAGGGGGAATGAGCAGTTCTTC.

This clone has only one observation. This chain joins TRBV13 and TRBJ1-3, with D tentatively TRBD1 (5 bases). The germline V gene encodes CDR1 PRHDT and CDR2 FYEKMQ (reference sequence). Trimming cost V 0 bases and J 1 base, with 7 bases left between them. The CDR3 runs 15 residues. The CDR3 DNA reads TGTGCCAGCAGCTTAGGCCCAGGGTCTGGAAACACCATATATTTT. This gives the protein CASSLGPGSGNTIYF.

This clone showed up just once. The CDR3 reads CAWSVPGASPNSPLHF. The CDR3 DNA reads TGTGCCTGGAGTGTACCTGGGGCCTCCCCTAATTCACCCCTCCACTTT. The chain is built from TRBV30 and TRBJ1-6, with D perhaps TRBD1 (5 bases). Germline CDR1 GTSNPN, CDR2 SVGIG (reference sequence). This CDR3 spans 16 amino acids. The germline V and J ends were trimmed by 0 bases and 6 bases, with 15 bases remaining between them.

This clone appeared a single time. The chain joins TRBV7-2 to TRBJ1-2; D gene unclear. Germline CDR1 reads SGHTA; CDR2 reads FQGNSA. The CDR3 totals 17 residues. The ends were cut back, 5 bases at V and 1 base at J, with 20 bases in the middle. This chain's CDR3 is CASSPRIGERYNYGYTF. The DNA of the CDR3 is TGTGCCAGCAGCCCACGCATCGGGGAGCGATATAACTATGGCTACACCTTC.